This is a list of T cell receptor beta chains from one sample in a study of T cells in Graves' hyperthyroidism and ophthalmopathy. TCRdb used MiXCR to reprocess the multiplex PCR reads, holding one entry per CDR3 protein. The sample holds under 300,000 distinct CDR3 sequences, 20% to 30% seen once. The sample was blood. The origin of the receptors is a man between 40 and 49 years old with Graves' hyperthyroidism that later progressed to Graves' ophthalmopathy. Both conserved end residues are part of each CDR3. D genes are given only for firm matches. Where a row states a size, it is once, few, many or the class of an expanded clone; other rows omit it.

clone size	V gene	D gene	J gene	CDR3 protein	CDR3 DNA
many	TRBV6-1	.	TRBJ1-5	CASRDEGNQPQHF	TGTGCCAGCAGGGACGAGGGCAATCAGCCCCAGCATTTT
many	TRBV27	.	TRBJ2-7	CASRGGGGWKPYEQYF	TGTGCCAGCAGGGGCGGCGGAGGGTGGAAACCTTACGAGCAGTACTTC
many	TRBV7-2	.	TRBJ2-7	CASSSQGGYRYEQYF	TGTGCCAGCAGCTCCCAGGGGGGATACCGCTACGAGCAGTACTTC
.	TRBV19	.	TRBJ2-7	CASSTTSGTPYEQYF	TGTGCCAGTAGTACTACTTCCGGGACTCCCTACGAGCAGTACTTC
many	TRBV14	TRBD2	TRBJ2-5	CASSQDSPGTSGSETQYF	TGTGCCAGCAGCCAAGATAGTCCGGGGACTAGCGGGAGCGAGACCCAGTACTTC
many	TRBV13	.	TRBJ2-3	CASSPRALSTDTQYF	TGTGCCAGCAGCCCCCGGGCCCTCAGCACAGATACGCAGTATTTT
many	TRBV20-1	.	TRBJ2-7	CSARDQRGNYEQYF	TGCAGTGCTAGAGACCAGAGGGGAAACTACGAGCAGTACTTC
.	TRBV5-1	.	TRBJ1-1	CASGTGTENTEAFF	TGCGCCAGCGGAACCGGGACTGAGAACACTGAAGCTTTCTTT
once	TRBV6-1	TRBD2	TRBJ2-7	CASSERGDWDEQYF	TGTGCCAGCAGTGAGCGGGGGGACTGGGACGAGCAGTACTTC
many	TRBV12-3/TRBV12-4	TRBD1	TRBJ2-7	CASSSGGTGYEQYF	TGTGCCAGCAGTTCCGGAGGGACAGGCTACGAGCAGTACTTC
.	TRBV11-2	.	TRBJ1-2	CASSLVSLGSSLNGYTF	TGTGCCAGCAGCTTAGTTTCATTGGGGTCTTCCCTTAATGGCTACACCTTC
.	TRBV6-2/TRBV6-3	.	TRBJ2-2	CASSQVSQIFEVELFF	TGTGCCAGCAGCCAAGTCAGCCAGATCTTTGAGGTGGAGCTGTTTTTT
few	TRBV4-2	TRBD1	TRBJ1-5	CASSQDEVTGGSNQPQHF	TGTGCCAGCAGCCAAGATGAAGTTACAGGGGGCAGCAATCAGCCCCAGCATTTT
many	TRBV6-1	.	TRBJ1-5	CASRVSRDQPQHF	TGTGCCAGCAGAGTAAGCAGGGATCAGCCCCAGCATTTT
many	TRBV29-1	TRBD1	TRBJ2-7	CSVEAGQGAYEQYF	TGCAGCGTTGAAGCCGGACAGGGGGCCTACGAGCAGTACTTC
many	TRBV24-1	TRBD1	TRBJ2-6	CATSDRPGQRSSGANVLTF	TGTGCCACCAGTGACCGTCCGGGACAGCGAAGCTCTGGGGCCAACGTCCTGACTTTC
many	TRBV11-2	.	TRBJ2-7	CASSQDSHEQYF	TGTGCCAGCAGCCAGGACTCTCACGAGCAGTACTTC
many	TRBV20-1	.	TRBJ1-5	CSAREIQGSQPQHF	TGCAGTGCTAGGGAAATACAGGGAAGTCAGCCCCAGCATTTT
many	TRBV7-6	.	TRBJ1-1	CASRRSGGDTEAFF	TGTGCCAGCAGGCGATCTGGGGGAGACACTGAAGCTTTCTTT
.	TRBV6-5	.	TRBJ1-5	CASSYSMTGTQPQHF	TGTGCCAGCAGTTACTCGATGACGGGCACGCAGCCCCAGCATTTT
once	TRBV25-1	.	TRBJ2-7	CASGDPNYEQYF	TGTGCCAGCGGGGACCCTAACTACGAGCAGTACTTC